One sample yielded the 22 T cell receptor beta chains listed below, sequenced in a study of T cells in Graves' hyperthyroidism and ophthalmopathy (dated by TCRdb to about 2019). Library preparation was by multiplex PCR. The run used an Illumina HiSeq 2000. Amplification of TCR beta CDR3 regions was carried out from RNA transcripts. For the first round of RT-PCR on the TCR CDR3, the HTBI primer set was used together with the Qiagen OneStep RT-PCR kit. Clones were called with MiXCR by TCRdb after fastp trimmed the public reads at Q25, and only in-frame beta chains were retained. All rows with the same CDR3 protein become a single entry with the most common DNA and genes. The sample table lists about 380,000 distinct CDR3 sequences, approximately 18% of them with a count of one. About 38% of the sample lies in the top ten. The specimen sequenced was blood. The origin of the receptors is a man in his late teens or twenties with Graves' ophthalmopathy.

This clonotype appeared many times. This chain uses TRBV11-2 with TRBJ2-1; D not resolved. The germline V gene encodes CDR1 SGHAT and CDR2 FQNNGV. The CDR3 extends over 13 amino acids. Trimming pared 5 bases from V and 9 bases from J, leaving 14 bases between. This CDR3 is CASSPLWKPEQFF. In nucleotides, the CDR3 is TGTGCCAGCAGCCCGCTCTGGAAGCCTGAGCAGTTCTTC.

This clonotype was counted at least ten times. The CDR3 spells CASSLGDSFLAKNIQYF. CDR3 coding DNA: TGTGCCAGCAGCTTAGGGGACAGTTTTCTAGCCAAAAACATTCAGTACTTC. The gene calls are TRBV11-2 and TRBJ2-4; 7 bases align to TRBD1. V dropped 1 base and J dropped 0; count of bases not matched to a gene: 6. From germline, CDR1 is SGHAT and CDR2 FQNNGV. CDR3 length: 17 residues.

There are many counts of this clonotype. CDR3: CASSHPQGSYEQYF. The CDR3 region has the DNA TGTGCCAGCAGCCACCCGCAGGGGTCCTACGAGCAGTACTTC. The chain employs TRBV28 and TRBJ2-7; a weak D match, TRBD1 (6 bases). V was clipped by 6 bases and J by 1 base, with 13 bases between them. This CDR3 contains 14 residues. Germline loops: CDR1 MDHEN, CDR2 SYDVKM.

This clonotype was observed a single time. CDR3 region: CASSYDSASGSYEQYF. The CDR3 nucleotides are TGTGCCAGCAGTTACGATTCGGCTAGCGGGTCCTACGAGCAGTACTTC. The rearrangement uses TRBV6-2 or TRBV6-3 and TRBJ2-7, with 8 bases aligning to TRBD2. The CDR3 has 16 residues. CDR1 is MNHEY and CDR2 is SVGEGT in the germline V gene. Unmatched junction bases numbered 7, after V lost 2 bases and J lost 1 base.

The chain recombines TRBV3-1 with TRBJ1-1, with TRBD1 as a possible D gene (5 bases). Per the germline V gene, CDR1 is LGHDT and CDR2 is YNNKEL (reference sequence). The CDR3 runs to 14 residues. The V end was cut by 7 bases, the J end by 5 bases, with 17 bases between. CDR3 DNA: TGTGCCAGCAAAAATCGGGACGCCGATACTGAAGCTTTCTTT. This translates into CASKNRDADTEAFF.

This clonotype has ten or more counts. CDR3 nucleotides: TGTGCCAGCATCCGACAGGGCGGGAACACTGAAGCTTTCTTT. Protein product: CASIRQGGNTEAFF. This chain connects TRBV11-2 to TRBJ1-1; 7 positions match TRBD1. From germline, CDR1 is SGHAT and CDR2 FQNNGV. Unmatched junction bases numbered 6, after V lost 7 bases and J lost 1 base. This CDR3 spans 14 amino acids.

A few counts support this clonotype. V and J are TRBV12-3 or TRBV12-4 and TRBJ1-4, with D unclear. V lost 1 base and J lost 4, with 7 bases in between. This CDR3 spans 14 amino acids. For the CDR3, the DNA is TGTGCCAGCAGTTTAGGGGAGGGTAATGAAAAACTGTTTTTT. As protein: CASSLGEGNEKLFF.

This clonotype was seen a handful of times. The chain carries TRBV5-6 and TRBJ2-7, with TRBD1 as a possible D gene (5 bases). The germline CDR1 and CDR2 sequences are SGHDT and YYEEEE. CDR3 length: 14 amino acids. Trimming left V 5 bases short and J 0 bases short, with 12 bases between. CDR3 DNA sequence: TGTGCCAGCAGTTACGGACACAACTCCTACGAGCAGTACTTC. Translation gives CASSYGHNSYEQYF. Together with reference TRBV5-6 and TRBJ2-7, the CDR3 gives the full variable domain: DAGVTQSPTHLIKTRGQQVTLRCSPKSGHDTVSWYQQALGQGPQFIFQYYEEEERQRGNFPDRFSGHQFPNYSSELNVNALLLGDSALYLCASSYGHNSYEQYFGPGTRLTVT.

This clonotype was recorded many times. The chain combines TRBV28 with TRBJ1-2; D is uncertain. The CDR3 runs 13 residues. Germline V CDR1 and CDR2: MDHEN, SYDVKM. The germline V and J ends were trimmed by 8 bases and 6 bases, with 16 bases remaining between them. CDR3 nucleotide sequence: TGTGCCAGCCGGCCCCAAGACCTAAATGGCTACACCTTC. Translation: CASRPQDLNGYTF.

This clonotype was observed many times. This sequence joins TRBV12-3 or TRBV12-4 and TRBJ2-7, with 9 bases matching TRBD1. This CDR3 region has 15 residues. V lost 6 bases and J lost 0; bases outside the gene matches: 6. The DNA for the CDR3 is TGTGCCAGCAGGGCCGGGACAGGGAACTCCTACGAGCAGTACTTC. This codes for CASRAGTGNSYEQYF.

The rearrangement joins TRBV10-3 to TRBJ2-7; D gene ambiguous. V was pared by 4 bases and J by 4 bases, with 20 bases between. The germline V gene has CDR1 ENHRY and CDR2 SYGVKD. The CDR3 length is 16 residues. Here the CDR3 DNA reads TGTGCCATCAGTGTCCTCGGACCGAGAAACGATTACGAGCAGTACTTC. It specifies CAISVLGPRNDYEQYF.

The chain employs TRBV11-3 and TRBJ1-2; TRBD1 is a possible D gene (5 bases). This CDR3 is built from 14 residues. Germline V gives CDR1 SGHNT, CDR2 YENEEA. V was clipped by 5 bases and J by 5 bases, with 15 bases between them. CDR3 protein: CASSPPTGGYGYTF. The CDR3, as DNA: TGTGCCAGCAGCCCCCCGACGGGGGGGTATGGCTACACCTTC.

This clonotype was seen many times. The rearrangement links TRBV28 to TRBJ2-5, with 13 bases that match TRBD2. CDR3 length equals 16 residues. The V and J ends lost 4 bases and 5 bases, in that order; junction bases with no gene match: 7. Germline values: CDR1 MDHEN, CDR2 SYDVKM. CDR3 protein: CASSSHLTSGGETQYF. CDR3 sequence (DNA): TGTGCCAGCAGTTCCCACCTGACTAGCGGGGGGGAGACCCAGTACTTC. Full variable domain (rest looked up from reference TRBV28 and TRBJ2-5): DVKVTQSSRYLVKRTGEKVFLECVQDMDHENMFWYRQDPGLGLRLIYFSYDVKMKEKGDIPEGYSVSREKKERFSLILESASTNQTSMYLCASSSHLTSGGETQYFGPGTRLLVL.

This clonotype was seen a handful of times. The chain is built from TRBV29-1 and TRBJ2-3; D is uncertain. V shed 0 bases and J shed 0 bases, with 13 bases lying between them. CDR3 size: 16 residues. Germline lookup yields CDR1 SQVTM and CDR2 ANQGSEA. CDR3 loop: CSVEDRLTHSTDTQYF. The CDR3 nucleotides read TGCAGCGTTGAAGATCGGCTCACCCATAGCACAGATACGCAGTATTTT.

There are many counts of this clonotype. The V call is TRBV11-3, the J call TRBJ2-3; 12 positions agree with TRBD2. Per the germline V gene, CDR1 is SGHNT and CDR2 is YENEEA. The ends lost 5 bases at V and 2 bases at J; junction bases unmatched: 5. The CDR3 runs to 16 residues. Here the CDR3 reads CASSRTSGAPTDTQYF. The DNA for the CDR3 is TGTGCCAGCAGCCGGACTAGCGGGGCCCCCACAGATACGCAGTATTTT.

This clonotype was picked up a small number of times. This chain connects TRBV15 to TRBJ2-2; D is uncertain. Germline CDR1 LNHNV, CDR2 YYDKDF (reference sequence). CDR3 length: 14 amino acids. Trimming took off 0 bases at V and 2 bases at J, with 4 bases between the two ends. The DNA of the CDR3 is TGTGCCACCAGCAGAGATTTCAACACCGGGGAGCTGTTTTTT. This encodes CATSRDFNTGELFF.

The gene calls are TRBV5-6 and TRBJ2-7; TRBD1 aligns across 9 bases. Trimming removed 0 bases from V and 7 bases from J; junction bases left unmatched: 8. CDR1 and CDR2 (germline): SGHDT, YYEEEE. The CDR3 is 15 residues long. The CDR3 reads CASSLAGQGMWEQYF. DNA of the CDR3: TGTGCCAGCAGCTTGGCTGGACAGGGGATGTGGGAGCAGTACTTC.

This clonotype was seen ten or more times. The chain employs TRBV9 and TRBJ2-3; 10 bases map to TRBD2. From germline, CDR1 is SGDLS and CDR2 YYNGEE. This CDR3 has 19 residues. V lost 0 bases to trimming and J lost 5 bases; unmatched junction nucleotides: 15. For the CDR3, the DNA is TGTGCCAGCAGCGTAGAGGCTAGCGGGGGCCGGAAACTGGGAGATACGCAGTATTTT. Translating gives CASSVEASGGRKLGDTQYF. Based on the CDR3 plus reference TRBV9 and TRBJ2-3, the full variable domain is DSGVTQTPKHLITATGQRVTLRCSPRSGDLSVYWYQQSLDQGLQFLIQYYNGEERAKGNILERFSAQQFPDLHSELNLSSLELGDSALYFCASSVEASGGRKLGDTQYFGPGTRLTVL.

CDR3 coding DNA: TGCGCCAGCAGCTTGGCAGGGGATCATCAGCCCCAGCATTTT. This sequence encodes CASSLAGDHQPQHF. The chain links TRBV5-1 to TRBJ1-5, with D possibly matching TRBD1 (6 bases). This CDR3 has 14 amino acids. Trimming left V 0 bases short and J 5 bases short, with 9 bases between. From germline, CDR1 is SGHRS and CDR2 YFSETQ.

The CDR3 region has the DNA TGCGCCAGCAGCTTGGAGACAGGGGGCGGTCAAGAGACCCAGTACTTC. The encoded protein is CASSLETGGGQETQYF. The chain links TRBV5-1 to TRBJ2-5; 10 nucleotides agree with TRBD1. CDR3 length: 16 amino acids. Trimming at V came to 0 bases and at J to 2 bases, leaving 4 bases not matched to a gene. Germline V gives CDR1 SGHRS, CDR2 YFSETQ.

This CDR3 reads CASSFRQGNQPQHF. Written as DNA, the CDR3 is TGTGCCAGCAGCTTCCGTCAGGGAAATCAGCCCCAGCATTTT. The chain uses TRBV7-8 and TRBJ1-5; D possibly corresponds to TRBD1 (5 bases). The germline V gene has CDR1 SGHVS and CDR2 FQNEAQ. The length of the CDR3 is 14 residues. V lost 3 bases, J lost 4 bases, and 10 bases lay in between.

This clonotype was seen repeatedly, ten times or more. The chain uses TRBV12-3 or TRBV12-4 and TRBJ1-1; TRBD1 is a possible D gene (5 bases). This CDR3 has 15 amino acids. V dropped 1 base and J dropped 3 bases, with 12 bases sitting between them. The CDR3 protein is CASSLVGGGYTEAFF. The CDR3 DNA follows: TGTGCCAGCAGTTTAGTCGGGGGGGGGTACACTGAAGCTTTCTTT.